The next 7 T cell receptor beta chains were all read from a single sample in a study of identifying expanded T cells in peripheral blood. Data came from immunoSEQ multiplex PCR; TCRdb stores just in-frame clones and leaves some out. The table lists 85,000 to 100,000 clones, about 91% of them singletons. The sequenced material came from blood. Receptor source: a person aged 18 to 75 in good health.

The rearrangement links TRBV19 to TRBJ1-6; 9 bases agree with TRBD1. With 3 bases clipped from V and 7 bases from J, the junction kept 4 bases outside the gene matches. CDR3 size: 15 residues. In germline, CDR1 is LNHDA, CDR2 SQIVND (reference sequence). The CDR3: CASSIPGTGNSPLHF. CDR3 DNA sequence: TGTGCCAGTAGTATCCCCGGGACAGGGAATTCACCCCTCCACTTT.

In DNA form, the CDR3 reads TGTGCCAGCAGTGTGGGGCGGGGAAGCACAGATACGCAGTATTTT. Translating gives CASSVGRGSTDTQYF. The chain uses TRBV7-3 and TRBJ2-3; D might be TRBD2 (6 bases). Germline CDR1 reads SGHTA; CDR2 reads FQGTGA. The V end lost 6 bases, the J end lost 0 bases, and 13 bases lay between the germline ends. CDR3 length equals 15 residues.

The CDR3 DNA sequence: TGTGCCTGGAAAGCACAACAGAGGGGTCCAGAGGGCTTTAACTATGGCTACACCTTC. This encodes CAWKAQQRGPEGFNYGYTF. The V call is TRBV30, the J call TRBJ1-2, with TRBD1 as a possible D gene (5 bases). Germline loops: CDR1 GTSNPN, CDR2 SVGIG (reference sequence). V was cut by 4 bases and J by 1 base, with 28 bases left in between. CDR3 length: 19 amino acids. Full variable domain (rest looked up from reference TRBV30 and TRBJ1-2): SQTIHQWPATLVQPVGSPLSLECTVEGTSNPNLYWYRQAAGRGLQLLFYSVGIGQISSEVPQNLSASRPQDRQFILSSKKLLLSDSGFYLCAWKAQQRGPEGFNYGYTFGSGTRLTVV.

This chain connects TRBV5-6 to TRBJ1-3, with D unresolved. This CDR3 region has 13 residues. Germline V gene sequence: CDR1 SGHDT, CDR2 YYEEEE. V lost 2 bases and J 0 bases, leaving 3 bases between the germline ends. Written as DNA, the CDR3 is TGTGCCAGCAGCTTCGCCTCTGGAAACACCATATATTTT. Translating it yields CASSFASGNTIYF.

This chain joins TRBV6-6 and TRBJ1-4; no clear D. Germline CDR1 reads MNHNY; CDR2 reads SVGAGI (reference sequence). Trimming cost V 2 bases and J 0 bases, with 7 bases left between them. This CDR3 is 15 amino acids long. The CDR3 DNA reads TGTGCCAGCAGTTACCTAGCTGCAACTAATGAAAAACTGTTTTTT. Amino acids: CASSYLAATNEKLFF.

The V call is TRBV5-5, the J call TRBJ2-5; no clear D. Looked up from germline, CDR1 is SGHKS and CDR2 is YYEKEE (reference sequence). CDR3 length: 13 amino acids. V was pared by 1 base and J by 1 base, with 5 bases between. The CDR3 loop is CASSLPAQETQYF. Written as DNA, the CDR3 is TGTGCCAGCAGCTTGCCGGCCCAAGAGACCCAGTACTTC. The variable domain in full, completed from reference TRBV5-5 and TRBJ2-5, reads DAGVTQSPTHLIKTRGQQVTLRCSPISGHKSVSWYQQVLGQGPQFIFQYYEKEERGRGNFPDRFSARQFPNYSSELNVNALLLGDSALYLCASSLPAQETQYFGPGTRLLVL.

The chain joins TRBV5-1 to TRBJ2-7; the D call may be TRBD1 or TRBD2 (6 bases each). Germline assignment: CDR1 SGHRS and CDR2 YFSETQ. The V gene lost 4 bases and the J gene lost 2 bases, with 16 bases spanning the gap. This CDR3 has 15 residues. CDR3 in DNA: TGCGCCAGCAGCAATAGGGGGGTGCCGACCTACGAGCAGTACTTC. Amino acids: CASSNRGVPTYEQYF. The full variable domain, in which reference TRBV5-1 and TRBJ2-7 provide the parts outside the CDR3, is KAGVTQTPRYLIKTRGQQVTLSCSPISGHRSVSWYQQTPGQGLQFLFEYFSETQRNKGNFPGRFSGRQFSNSRSEMNVSTLELGDSALYLCASSNRGVPTYEQYFGPGTRLTVT.